The following is a T cell receptor (beta chain) sequence with its context. Its specificity is not known. Libraries were prepared by immunoSEQ multiplex PCR; TCRdb keeps only in-frame clonotypes and omits some of them. The table includes about 100,000 clones, 92% detected once. These data belong to a study of T cell responses to AZD1222 COVID-19 vaccine. Second doses were pooled across both intervals (about 4 or about 12 weeks). Notes on the study in general: Repertoires were collected only later (after the peak T cell response had occurred).

The germline CDR1 and CDR2 sequences are SGDLS and YYNGEE. Trimming took 3 bases from V and 7 from J, leaving 8 bases between them. The CDR3 spans 12 residues. The sample here was peripheral blood, taken 28 days after the second AZD1222 dose. This sequence joins TRBV9 and TRBJ2-1; D is unresolved. This receptor was identified in an adult who received the AZD1222 COVID-19 vaccine. The CDR3 here is CASSAVGNEQFF. The DNA for the CDR3 is TGTGCCAGCAGCGCCGTGGGTAATGAGCAGTTCTTC.